This T cell receptor beta chain was sequenced for a study of metastatic and nonmetastatic thyroid tumors (dated by TCRdb to 2020 to 2021). With regard to the full study: For patients with malignant and with benign thyroid disease, the researchers compared repertoires between peripheral blood samples and tumor or nodule tissue samples. What the study reported, not specific to this receptor: In both blood and tumor samples, TCR beta diversity was reported to be significantly higher in malignant tumors than in benign nodules.

This clone was detected many times. Its target antigen remains unknown. Base qualities are not provided; no much larger clone lies one nucleotide away. The library was generated by PCR. Sequencing was carried out with an Illumina HiSeq 4000. The TCR beta-chain CDR3 region of each patient was profiled by high-throughput sequencing. The paper's processing steps were these. Drawing on CDR3 differences between clinicopathological groups, the researchers built a classifier meant to tell apart patients with distant-metastatic papillary thyroid cancer. The Shannon index was used to measure repertoire diversity, and the Morisita-Horn index was used to measure how similar tumor and blood repertoires were. Using fastp at Q25 and MiXCR, TCRdb reprocessed the public reads and kept productive beta chains. None of the V and J calls come from the authors' own analysis; TCRdb made them. This sample lists 65,000 to 70,000 clones; approximately 15% were detected once. The top ten clonotypes cover over 6.5% of the sample.

V is cut by 1 base and J by 1 base, and the space between the germline ends is 15 bases. From a lookup of the germline V gene, CDR1 and CDR2 are SGHNT and YENEEA. Including cysteine and phenylalanine, the CDR3 has 17 amino acids. The kept DNA is CDR3 alone, 51 bases in frame from the first base. Before undergoing thyroid surgery, none of the patients had been given any kind of treatment. Using T-cell receptor beta sequencing, the study looked back at clinical samples from patients collected from about 2011 to 2019. The specimen was blood. This sequence uses TRBV11-3 and TRBJ2-3; the D gene is not confidently resolved. This receptor was identified in a male donor with papillary thyroid cancer or a benign thyroid nodule (not recorded which). Some clones in this sample may be carry-over from other donors' samples. The CDR3 protein: CASSLVGIGSRTDTQYF. The DNA is as follows: TGTGCCAGCAGCTTAGTCGGTATCGGTTCCCGCACAGATACGCAGTATTTT.